This is a list of T cell receptor beta chains from one sample in a study of T cells after yellow fever vaccination. A single record per CDR3 protein comes from TCRdb applying MiXCR to the 5' RACE reads. The sample yields tens of thousands of distinct CDR3 sequences, approximately 5.2% seen once. Sequencing was performed on PBMCs, either bulk or a sorted T-cell subset (CD4+, CD8+, memory, or dextramer-sorted; not recorded which), taken 45 days after the first yellow fever vaccination. Receptors originate from a man aged 18 to 35 who received the YFV17D yellow fever vaccine. Each CDR3 is given with its conserved first and last residue. A D gene is named only where the DNA matches it firmly. Clone sizes are given selectively: once, few, many, or a class where the clone is expanded.

cdr3_length,v_call,d_call,j_call,clone_size,cdr3_nt,cdr3_aa
13,TRBV24-1,-,TRBJ2-2,many,TGTGCCACCGCCGCCAGGAACACCGGGGAGCTGTTTTTT,CATAARNTGELFF
13,TRBV5-1,-,TRBJ1-1,-,TGCGCCAGCAGCTGGGGACTTAGCACTGAAGCTTTCTTT,CASSWGLSTEAFF
15,TRBV12-3/TRBV12-4,-,TRBJ1-1,many,TGTGCCAGCAGCCTGAACAGGGTAAGGGGCACTGAAGCTTTCTTT,CASSLNRVRGTEAFF
15,TRBV29-1,-,TRBJ1-2,many,TGCAGCGTCCCTGTTGGGGGGGTTGGGAACTATGGCTACACCTTC,CSVPVGGVGNYGYTF
12,TRBV18,-,TRBJ1-6,many,TGTGCCAGCTCACCAGTTAATTCACCCCTCCACTTT,CASSPVNSPLHF
13,TRBV7-9,TRBD1,TRBJ1-2,once,TGTGCCAGCAGCCCCAGGGGGCGCAGCGGCTACACCTTC,CASSPRGRSGYTF
13,TRBV7-9,TRBD1,TRBJ2-1,many,TGTGCCAGCACGGGACAGGGGAGGCATGAGCAGTTCTTC,CASTGQGRHEQFF
16,TRBV9,-,TRBJ2-1,many,TGTGCCAGCAGCCCGAGGGGCGACACGTCCTACAATGAGCAGTTCTTC,CASSPRGDTSYNEQFF
15,TRBV12-3/TRBV12-4,-,TRBJ1-3,many,TGTGCCAGCAGGATTAACAGAAGCTCTGGAAACACCATATATTTT,CASRINRSSGNTIYF
12,TRBV10-1,-,TRBJ2-7,many,TGCGCCAGCAGAGGCAGATCCTACGAGCAGTACTTC,CASRGRSYEQYF
12,TRBV29-1,-,TRBJ1-4,many,TGCAGCGTTGGCCAGGGAGGCGAAAAACTGTTTTTT,CSVGQGGEKLFF
15,TRBV7-3,-,TRBJ2-2,many,TGTGCCAGCAGCAAGACCCGGGTGAACACCGGGGAGCTGTTTTTT,CASSKTRVNTGELFF
11,TRBV12-3/TRBV12-4,-,TRBJ2-5,many,TGTGCCAGCACTCTGGGTGGGACCCAGTACTTC,CASTLGGTQYF
15,TRBV12-3/TRBV12-4,-,TRBJ1-4,many,TGTGCCAGCAGTTCTTACAGAGCAACTAATGAAAAACTGTTTTTT,CASSSYRATNEKLFF
17,TRBV27,-,TRBJ2-6,many,TGTGCCAGCAGTTTAGCCGCAGCCCCCTCTGGGGCCAACGTCCTGACTTTC,CASSLAAAPSGANVLTF
15,TRBV7-9,-,TRBJ1-4,many,TGTGCCAGCAGCTTGGTAGGAGAGTCAAATGAAAAACTGTTTTTT,CASSLVGESNEKLFF
13,TRBV6-6,-,TRBJ1-2,many,TGTGCCAGCAGCCTACAGGGCTACTATGGCTACACCTTC,CASSLQGYYGYTF
15,TRBV4-1,-,TRBJ2-5,many,TGCGCCAGCAGCCAAGAATATTCCGGACAAGAGACCCAGTACTTC,CASSQEYSGQETQYF
14,TRBV5-6,-,TRBJ2-5,many,TGTGCCAGCAGCTTGGCTAGCCACCAAGAGACCCAGTACTTC,CASSLASHQETQYF
14,TRBV20-1,TRBD2,TRBJ2-5,many,TGCAGTGCTAGAGTTGGGAGGGTCACAGAGACCCAGTACTTC,CSARVGRVTETQYF
14,TRBV3-1,-,TRBJ2-7,many,TGTGCCAGCAGCCAGTACACAGCCTCCTACGAGCAGTACTTC,CASSQYTASYEQYF
14,TRBV5-1,-,TRBJ1-1,many,TGCGCCAGCAGCTCGGGGGGTCGGAACACTGAAGCTTTCTTT,CASSSGGRNTEAFF
15,TRBV25-1,-,TRBJ2-5,many,TGTGCCAGCAGTGAACCCGGCGTAGGGGTGAAGACCCAGTACTTC,CASSEPGVGVKTQYF
13,TRBV29-1,-,TRBJ2-3,many,TGCAGCGTTGACAGGGGTAACACAGATACGCAGTATTTT,CSVDRGNTDTQYF
15,TRBV19,TRBD1,TRBJ2-3,many,TGTGCCAGCCGGGACAGGGGTCCTAGCACAGATACGCAGTATTTT,CASRDRGPSTDTQYF